This T cell receptor (beta chain) was identified in a study of blood T cell repertoires in COVID-19 (TCRdb year 2020). In terms of the full investigation: Collaborator samples came from the United States, Italy and Spain and covered acute and convalescent phases of COVID-19. The samples were drawn from two sources: the first 160 participants of the ongoing ImmuneRACE study, and 1,200 or so subjects contributed by 6 global collaborators. Where available, HLA class I and class II types were taken from metadata supplied by the sample provider and were not determined by assay-based typing. The repertoires were made available in a free public database intended to serve as a resource for research on the immune response to SARS-CoV-2. The prospective study material was composed of cDNA or gDNA derived from T cells, B-cell-depleted T cells, or PBMCs. Nearly every sample came with metadata listing a de-identified subject ID, COVID-19 status, age in years and sex. Deeply sampled blood TCRbeta repertoires from subjects exposed to, actively infected with, or recovered from COVID-19 were included in the dataset.

As regards this clone: It has no known antigen specificity. There are no base qualities to consult, and no much larger clone falls within one base.

Collaborating institutions collected whole blood in K2EDTA tubes following their own protocols. For TCRbeta analysis, collaborators shipped samples in one of three forms: frozen whole blood, isolated PBMCs, or DNA extracted from either of those sample types. TCRbeta CDR3 regions were amplified from genomic DNA by means of the immunoSEQ Assay, a bias-controlled multiplex PCR. The authors' pipeline ran thus. The number of nucleated cells in each sample was estimated by amplification of reference gene primers within the assay. To quantify the absolute abundance of each unique TCRbeta CDR3 rearrangement, sequence reads were collapsed and filtered. For each sample, productive Simpson clonality was calculated as the square root of Simpson's diversity index over productive rearrangements. In its TCRdb copy, this immuneACCESS table keeps in-frame sequences only and misses some clones. Where compared with another copy, unresolved V genes explain less than half of these, and the others have no known cause. V, J and clone size are taken as reported in that table, and D and trimming were inferred from the DNA itself. The sample table records some 70,000 clones; roughly 80% of these occur just once. Roughly 0.83% of the sample belongs to the ten largest clones.

The full study reports these points: Clinical and demographic metadata were provided uncurated, with the amount varying by source and participant.

Per the germline V gene, MGHDK is the CDR1 and SYGVNS is the CDR2. After removal of 2 bases from V and 5 bases from J, the junction retains 7 bases not matched to a gene. Its CDR3 holds 15 amino acids, cysteine through phenylalanine. Only the CDR3 region is kept as DNA, spanning 45 bases read in frame from base 1. This receptor was taken from a woman in her 70s with acute or convalescent COVID-19. The sample was peripheral blood. The V and J segments used are TRBV25-1 and TRBJ2-5; 8 bases in between match TRBD1. The DNA reads TGTGCCAGCAGTGAAGACAGGGGAGGCGGGGAGACCCAGTACTTC. It translates as CASSEDRGGGETQYF.